This T cell receptor beta chain was found in a study of cytomegalovirus exposure and HLA in healthy donors. Study as a whole: The study's early data release held around 85 million unique TCRs from HLA-typed donors.

As concerns this clone: The antigen remains unidentified.

PCR primers comprised 60 Vbeta and 13 Jbeta primers. Generated by immunoSEQ multiplex PCR, the TCRdb table keeps only in-frame clones and is missing some. The data show about 65,000 clones, about four fifths seen once. CDR3 size: 12 residues. The ends lost 4 bases at V and 9 bases at J; junction bases unmatched: 5. In germline, CDR1 is MNHEY, CDR2 SMNVEV (reference sequence). Notes on the study in general: Reports indicated that the classifier achieved high specificity and sensitivity in diagnosing cytomegalovirus status. The authors later found TCR association rates varying by HLA locus, with DRB1 most and HLA-C fewest.

This receptor was identified in a woman in her 30s in good health and CMV-seronegative. Sequenced sample: PBMCs. V gene TRBV27 combines with J gene TRBJ2-7; 8 nucleotides line up with TRBD1. The CDR3 nucleotides read TGTGCCAGCAGTTCAGGACAGGGAAGGCAGTACTTC. It encodes CASSSGQGRQYF.